This passage covers 3 T cell receptor beta chains from one sample sequenced in a study of blood T cell repertoires in COVID-19. TCRdb keeps only in-frame clones here, not all; method: immunoSEQ multiplex PCR. This table holds 150,000 to 200,000 clones, approximately 80% found once. Source material: peripheral blood. The source is a woman aged 45-59 years with active or convalescent COVID-19.

V is TRBV6-2 or TRBV6-3 and J is TRBJ2-5; 12 nucleotides match TRBD2. The CDR3 is 16 residues long. Germline CDR1 MNHEY, CDR2 SVGEGT. V trimming: 4 bases; J trimming: 5 bases; junction bases outside the gene matches: 8. In nucleotides, the CDR3 is TGTGCCAGCAGTTCCCCGACTAGCGGGAGTTGGGAGACCCAGTACTTC. Its protein product is CASSSPTSGSWETQYF.

The V and J genes are TRBV7-3 and TRBJ2-1; 14 bases fit TRBD2. Germline CDR1 and CDR2: SGHTA and FQGTGA. Trimming took 2 bases from V and 7 from J; bases not matched to a gene: 16. The CDR3 sequence is 20 residues long. The CDR3 region is CASSLRNNINGTSGSNEQFF. DNA of the CDR3: TGTGCCAGCAGCTTACGCAATAATATAAACGGGACTAGCGGGAGTAATGAGCAGTTCTTC.

The V gene is TRBV7-2, the J gene TRBJ1-1; unclear D gene. V was clipped by 3 bases and J by 5 bases, with 7 bases between them. The CDR3 loop spans 12 amino acids. Germline CDR1 is SGHTA and CDR2 is FQGNSA. Written as DNA, the CDR3 is TGTGCCAGCAGCTTCAAGCGGACTGAAGCTTTCTTT. Protein sequence: CASSFKRTEAFF.